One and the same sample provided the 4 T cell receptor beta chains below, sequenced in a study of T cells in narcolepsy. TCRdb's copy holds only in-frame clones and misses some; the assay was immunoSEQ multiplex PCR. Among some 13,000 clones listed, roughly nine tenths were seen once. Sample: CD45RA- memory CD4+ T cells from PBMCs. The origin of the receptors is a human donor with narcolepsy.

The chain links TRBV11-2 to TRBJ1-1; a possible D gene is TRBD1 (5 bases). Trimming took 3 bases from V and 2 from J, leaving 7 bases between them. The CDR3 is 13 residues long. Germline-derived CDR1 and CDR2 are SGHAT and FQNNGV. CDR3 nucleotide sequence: TGTGCCAGCAGCTTCAGGGTTAACACTGAAGCTTTCTTT. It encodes CASSFRVNTEAFF. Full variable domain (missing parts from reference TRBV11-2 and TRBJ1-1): EAGVAQSPRYKIIEKRQSVAFWCNPISGHATLYWYQQILGQGPKLLIQFQNNGVVDDSQLPKDRFSAERLKGVDSTLKIQPAKLEDSAVYLCASSFRVNTEAFFGQGTRLTVV.

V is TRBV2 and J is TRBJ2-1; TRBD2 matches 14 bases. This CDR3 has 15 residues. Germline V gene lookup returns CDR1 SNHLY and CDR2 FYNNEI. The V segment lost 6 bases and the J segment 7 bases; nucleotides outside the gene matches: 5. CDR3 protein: CASRNGTSGRNEQFF. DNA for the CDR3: TGTGCCAGCAGAAACGGGACTAGCGGGAGAAATGAGCAGTTCTTC. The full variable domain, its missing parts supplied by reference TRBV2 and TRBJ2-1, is EPEVTQTPSHQVTQMGQEVILRCVPISNHLYFYWYRQILGQKVEFLVSFYNNEISEKSEIFDDQFSVERPDGSNFTLKIRSTKLEDSAMYFCASRNGTSGRNEQFFGPGTRLTVL.

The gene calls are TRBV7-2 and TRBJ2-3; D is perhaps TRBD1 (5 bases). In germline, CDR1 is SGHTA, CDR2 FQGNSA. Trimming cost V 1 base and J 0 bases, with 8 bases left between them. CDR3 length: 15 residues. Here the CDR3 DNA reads TGTGCCAGCAGCTTAGATTCAGGGAGCACAGATACGCAGTATTTT. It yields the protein CASSLDSGSTDTQYF.

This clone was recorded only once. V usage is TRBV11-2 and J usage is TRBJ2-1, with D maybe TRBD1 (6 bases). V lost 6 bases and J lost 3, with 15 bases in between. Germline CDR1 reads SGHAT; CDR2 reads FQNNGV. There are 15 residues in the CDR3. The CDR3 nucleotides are TGTGCCAGCAGTCTATCCGTACAGGGCTACAATGAGCAGTTCTTC. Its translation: CASSLSVQGYNEQFF.